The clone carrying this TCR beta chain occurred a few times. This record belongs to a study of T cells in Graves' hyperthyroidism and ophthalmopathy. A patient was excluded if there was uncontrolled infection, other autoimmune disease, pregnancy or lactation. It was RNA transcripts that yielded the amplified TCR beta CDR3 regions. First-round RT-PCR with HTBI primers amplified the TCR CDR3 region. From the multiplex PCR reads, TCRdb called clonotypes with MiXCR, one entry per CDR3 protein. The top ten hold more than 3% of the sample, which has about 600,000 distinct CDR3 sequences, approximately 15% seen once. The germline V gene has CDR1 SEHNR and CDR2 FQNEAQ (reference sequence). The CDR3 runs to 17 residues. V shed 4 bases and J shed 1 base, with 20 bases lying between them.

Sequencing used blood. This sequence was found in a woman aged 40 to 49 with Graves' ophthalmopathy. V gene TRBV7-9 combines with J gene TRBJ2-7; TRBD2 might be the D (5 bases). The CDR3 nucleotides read TGTGCCAGCAGCTCCCCCCTGGACTCGCGAGCATCCTACGAGCAGTACTTC. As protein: CASSSPLDSRASYEQYF. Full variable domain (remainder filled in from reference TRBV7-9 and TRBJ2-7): DTGVSQNPRHKITKRGQNVTFRCDPISEHNRLYWYRQTLGQGPEFLTYFQNEAQLEKSRLLSDRFSAERPKGSFSTLEIQRTEQGDSAMYLCASSSPLDSRASYEQYFGPGTRLTVT.